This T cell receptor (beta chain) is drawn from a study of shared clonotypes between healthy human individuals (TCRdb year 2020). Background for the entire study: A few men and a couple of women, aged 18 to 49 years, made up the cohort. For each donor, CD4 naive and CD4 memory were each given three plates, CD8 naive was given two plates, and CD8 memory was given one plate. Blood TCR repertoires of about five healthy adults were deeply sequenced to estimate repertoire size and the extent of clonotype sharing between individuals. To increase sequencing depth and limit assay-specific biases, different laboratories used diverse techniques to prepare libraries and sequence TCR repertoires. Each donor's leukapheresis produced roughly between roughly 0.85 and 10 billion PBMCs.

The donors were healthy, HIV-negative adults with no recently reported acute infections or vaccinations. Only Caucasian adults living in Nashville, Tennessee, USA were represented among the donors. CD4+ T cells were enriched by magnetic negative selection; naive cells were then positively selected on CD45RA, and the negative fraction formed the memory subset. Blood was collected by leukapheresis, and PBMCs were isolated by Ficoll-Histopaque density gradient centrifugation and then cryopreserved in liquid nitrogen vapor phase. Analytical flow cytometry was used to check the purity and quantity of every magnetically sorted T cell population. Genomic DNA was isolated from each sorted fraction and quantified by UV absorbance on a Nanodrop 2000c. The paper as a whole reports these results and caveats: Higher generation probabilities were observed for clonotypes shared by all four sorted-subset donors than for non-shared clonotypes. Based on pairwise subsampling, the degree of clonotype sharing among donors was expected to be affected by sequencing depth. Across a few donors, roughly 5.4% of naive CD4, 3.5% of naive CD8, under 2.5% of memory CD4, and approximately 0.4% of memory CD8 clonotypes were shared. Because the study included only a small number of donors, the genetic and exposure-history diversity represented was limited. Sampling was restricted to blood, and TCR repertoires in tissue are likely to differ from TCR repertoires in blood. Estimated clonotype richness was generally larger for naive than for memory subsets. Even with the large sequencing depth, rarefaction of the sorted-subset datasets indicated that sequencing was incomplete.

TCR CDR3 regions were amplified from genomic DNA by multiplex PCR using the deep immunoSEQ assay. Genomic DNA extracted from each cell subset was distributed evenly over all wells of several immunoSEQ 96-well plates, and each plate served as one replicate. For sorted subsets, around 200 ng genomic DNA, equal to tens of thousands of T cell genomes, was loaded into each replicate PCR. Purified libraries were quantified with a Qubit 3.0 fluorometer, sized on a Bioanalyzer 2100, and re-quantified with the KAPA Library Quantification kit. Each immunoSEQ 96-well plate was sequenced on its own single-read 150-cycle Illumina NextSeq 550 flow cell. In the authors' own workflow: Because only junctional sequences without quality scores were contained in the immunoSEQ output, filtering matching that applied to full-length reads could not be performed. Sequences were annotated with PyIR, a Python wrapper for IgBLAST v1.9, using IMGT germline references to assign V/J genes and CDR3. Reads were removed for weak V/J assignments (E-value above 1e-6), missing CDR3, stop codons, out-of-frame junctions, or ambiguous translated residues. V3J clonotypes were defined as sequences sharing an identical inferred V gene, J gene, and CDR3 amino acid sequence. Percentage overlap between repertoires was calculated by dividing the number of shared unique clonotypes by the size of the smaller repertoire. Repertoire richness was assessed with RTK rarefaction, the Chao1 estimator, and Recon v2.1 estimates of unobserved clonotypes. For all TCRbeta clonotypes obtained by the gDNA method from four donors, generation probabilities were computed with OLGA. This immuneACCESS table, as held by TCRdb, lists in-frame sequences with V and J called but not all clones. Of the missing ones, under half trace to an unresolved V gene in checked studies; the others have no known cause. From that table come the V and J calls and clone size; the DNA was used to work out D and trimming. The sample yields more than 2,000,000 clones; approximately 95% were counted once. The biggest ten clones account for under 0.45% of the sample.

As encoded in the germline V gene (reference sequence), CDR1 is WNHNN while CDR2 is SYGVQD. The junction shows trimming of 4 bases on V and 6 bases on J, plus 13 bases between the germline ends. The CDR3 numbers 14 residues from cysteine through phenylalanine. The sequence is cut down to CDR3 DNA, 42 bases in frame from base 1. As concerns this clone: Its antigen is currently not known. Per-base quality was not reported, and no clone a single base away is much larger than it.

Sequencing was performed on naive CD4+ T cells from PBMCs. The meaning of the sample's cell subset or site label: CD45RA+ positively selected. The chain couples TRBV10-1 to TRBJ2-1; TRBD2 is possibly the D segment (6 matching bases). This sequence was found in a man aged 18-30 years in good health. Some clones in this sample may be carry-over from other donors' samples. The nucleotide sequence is TGCGCCAGCAGTGTTTCGGGAGCGGTCAATGAGCAGTTCTTC. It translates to CASSVSGAVNEQFF.